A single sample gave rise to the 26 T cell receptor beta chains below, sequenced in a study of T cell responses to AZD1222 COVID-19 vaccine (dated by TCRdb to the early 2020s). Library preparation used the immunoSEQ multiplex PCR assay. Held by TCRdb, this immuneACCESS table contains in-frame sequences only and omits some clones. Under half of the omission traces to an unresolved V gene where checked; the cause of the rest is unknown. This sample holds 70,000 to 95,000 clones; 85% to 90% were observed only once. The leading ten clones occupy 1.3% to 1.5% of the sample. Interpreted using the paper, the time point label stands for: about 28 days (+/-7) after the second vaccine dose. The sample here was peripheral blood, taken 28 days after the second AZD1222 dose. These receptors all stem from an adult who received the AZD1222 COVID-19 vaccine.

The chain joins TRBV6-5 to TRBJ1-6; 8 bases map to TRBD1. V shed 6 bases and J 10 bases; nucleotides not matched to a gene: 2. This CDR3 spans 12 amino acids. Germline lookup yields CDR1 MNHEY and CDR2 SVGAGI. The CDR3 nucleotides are TGTGCCAGCAGAGACAGGGGATCACCCCTCCACTTT. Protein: CASRDRGSPLHF.

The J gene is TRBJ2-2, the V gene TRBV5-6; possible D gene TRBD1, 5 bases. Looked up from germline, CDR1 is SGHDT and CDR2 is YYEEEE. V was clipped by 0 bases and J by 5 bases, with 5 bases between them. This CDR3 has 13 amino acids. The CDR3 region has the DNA TGTGCCAGCAGCTTGGAGGGGACCGGGGAGCTGTTTTTT. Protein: CASSLEGTGELFF.

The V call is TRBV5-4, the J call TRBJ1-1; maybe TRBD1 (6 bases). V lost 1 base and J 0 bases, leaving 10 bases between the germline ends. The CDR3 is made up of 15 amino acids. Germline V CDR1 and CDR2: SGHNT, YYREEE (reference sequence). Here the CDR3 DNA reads TGTGCCAGCAGCTTGAATGGGGACATGAACACTGAAGCTTTCTTT. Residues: CASSLNGDMNTEAFF.

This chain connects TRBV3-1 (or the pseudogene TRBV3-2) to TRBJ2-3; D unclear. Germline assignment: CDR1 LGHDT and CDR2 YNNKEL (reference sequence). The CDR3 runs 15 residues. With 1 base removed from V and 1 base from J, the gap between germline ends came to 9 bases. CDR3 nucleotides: TGTGCCAGCAGCCAAGGGCAACGGCGCACAGATACGCAGTATTTT. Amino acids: CASSQGQRRTDTQYF.

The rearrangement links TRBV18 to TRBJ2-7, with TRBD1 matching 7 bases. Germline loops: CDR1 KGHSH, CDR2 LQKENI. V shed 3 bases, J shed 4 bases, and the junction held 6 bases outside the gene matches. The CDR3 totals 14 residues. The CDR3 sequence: CASSPGTVLYEQYF. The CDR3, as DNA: TGTGCCAGCTCACCCGGGACAGTTTTATACGAGCAGTACTTC.

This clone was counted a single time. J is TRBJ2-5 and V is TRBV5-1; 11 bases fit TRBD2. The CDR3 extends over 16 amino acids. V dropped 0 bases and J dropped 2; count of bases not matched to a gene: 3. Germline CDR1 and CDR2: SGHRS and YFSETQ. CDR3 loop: CASSLALAGGQETQYF. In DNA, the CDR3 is TGCGCCAGCAGCTTGGCCCTAGCGGGGGGACAAGAGACCCAGTACTTC.

CDR3 residues: CSVAAGGLNQPQHF. CDR3 coding DNA: TGCAGCGTTGCAGCCGGGGGCTTAAATCAGCCCCAGCATTTT. The genes are TRBV29-1 and TRBJ1-5; a possible D gene is TRBD1 (6 bases). Per germline, CDR1 SQVTM and CDR2 ANQGSEA. The CDR3 spans 14 residues. Trimming left V 4 bases short and J 4 bases short, with 14 bases between.

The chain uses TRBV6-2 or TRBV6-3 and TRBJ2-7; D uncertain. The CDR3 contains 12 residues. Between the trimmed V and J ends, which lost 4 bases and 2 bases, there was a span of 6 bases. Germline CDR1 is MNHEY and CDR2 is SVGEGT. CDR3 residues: CASSSQTYEQYF. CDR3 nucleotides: TGTGCCAGCAGTTCTCAGACCTACGAGCAGTACTTC.

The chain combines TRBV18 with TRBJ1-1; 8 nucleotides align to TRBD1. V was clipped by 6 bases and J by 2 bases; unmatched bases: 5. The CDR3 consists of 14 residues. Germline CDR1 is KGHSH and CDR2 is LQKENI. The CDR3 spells CASSQGARNTEAFF. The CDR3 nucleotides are TGTGCCAGCTCCCAGGGGGCACGTAACACTGAAGCTTTCTTT.

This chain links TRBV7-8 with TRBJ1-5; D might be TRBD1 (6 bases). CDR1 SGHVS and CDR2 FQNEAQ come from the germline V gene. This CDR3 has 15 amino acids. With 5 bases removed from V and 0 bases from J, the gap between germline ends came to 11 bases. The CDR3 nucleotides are TGTGCCAGCAGCCGGGACATTTATAGCAATCAGCCCCAGCATTTT. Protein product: CASSRDIYSNQPQHF.

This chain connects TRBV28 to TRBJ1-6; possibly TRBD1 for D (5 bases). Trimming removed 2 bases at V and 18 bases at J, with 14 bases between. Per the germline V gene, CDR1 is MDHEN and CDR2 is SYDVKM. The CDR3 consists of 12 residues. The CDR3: CASSLGGNGGHF. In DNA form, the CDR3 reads TGTGCCAGCAGTTTAGGAGGGAACGGGGGCCACTTT.

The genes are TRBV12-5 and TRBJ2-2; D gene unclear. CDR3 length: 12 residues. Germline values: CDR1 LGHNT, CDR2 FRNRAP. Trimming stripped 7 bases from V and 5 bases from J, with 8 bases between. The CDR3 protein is CASALSTGELFF. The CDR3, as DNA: TGTGCTAGTGCTCTAAGTACCGGGGAGCTGTTTTTT.

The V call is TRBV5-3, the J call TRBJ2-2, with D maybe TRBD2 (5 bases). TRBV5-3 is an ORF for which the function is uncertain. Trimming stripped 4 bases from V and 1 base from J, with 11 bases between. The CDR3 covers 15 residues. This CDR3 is CARSLVARNTGELFF. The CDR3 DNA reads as TGTGCCAGAAGCCTGGTAGCGCGGAACACCGGGGAGCTGTTTTTT.

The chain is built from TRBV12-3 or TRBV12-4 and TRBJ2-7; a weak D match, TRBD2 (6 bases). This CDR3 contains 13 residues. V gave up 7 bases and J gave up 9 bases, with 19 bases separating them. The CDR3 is CASTNVGGAGQYF. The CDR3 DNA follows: TGTGCCAGCACCAACGTGGGCGGGGCAGGGCAGTACTTC.

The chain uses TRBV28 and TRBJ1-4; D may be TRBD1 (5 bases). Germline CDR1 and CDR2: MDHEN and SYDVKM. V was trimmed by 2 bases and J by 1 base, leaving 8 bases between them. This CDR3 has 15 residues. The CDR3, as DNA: TGTGCCAGCAGTTTAGGTGGGGGAACTAATGAAAAACTGTTTTTT. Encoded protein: CASSLGGGTNEKLFF.

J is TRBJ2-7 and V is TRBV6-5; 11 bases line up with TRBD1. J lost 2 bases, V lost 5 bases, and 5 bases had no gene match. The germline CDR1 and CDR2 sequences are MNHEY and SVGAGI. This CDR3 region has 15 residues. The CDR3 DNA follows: TGTGCCAGCAGTCCAGGACAGGGGGCTACCTACGAGCAGTACTTC. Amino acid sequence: CASSPGQGATYEQYF.

The CDR3 spells CASSSAGLTNEQYF. DNA of the CDR3: TGTGCCAGCAGTTCCGCGGGTTTAACGAACGAGCAGTACTTC. This chain uses TRBV28 with TRBJ2-7, with D possibly being TRBD2 (5 bases). CDR3 length: 14 amino acids. CDR1 is MDHEN, CDR2 SYDVKM, per germline. With 4 bases removed from V and 5 bases from J, the gap between germline ends came to 15 bases.

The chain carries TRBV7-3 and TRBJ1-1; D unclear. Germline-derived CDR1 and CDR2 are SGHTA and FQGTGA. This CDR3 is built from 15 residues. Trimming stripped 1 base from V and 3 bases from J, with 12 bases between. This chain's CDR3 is CASSLSRTSDTEAFF. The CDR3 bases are TGTGCCAGCAGCTTAAGCAGGACGAGCGACACTGAAGCTTTCTTT.

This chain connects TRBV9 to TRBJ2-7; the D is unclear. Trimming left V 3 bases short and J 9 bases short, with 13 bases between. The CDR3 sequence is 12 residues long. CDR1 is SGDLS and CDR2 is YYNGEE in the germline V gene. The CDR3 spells CASSGSEDRQYF. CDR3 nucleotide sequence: TGTGCCAGCAGCGGGTCTGAGGACCGGCAGTACTTC.

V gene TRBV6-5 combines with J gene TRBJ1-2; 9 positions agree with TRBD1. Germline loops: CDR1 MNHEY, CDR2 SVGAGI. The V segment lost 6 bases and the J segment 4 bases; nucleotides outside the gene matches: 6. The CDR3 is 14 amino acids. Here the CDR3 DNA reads TGTGCCAGCAGATCGGACAGGGGCCTCTATGGCTACACCTTC. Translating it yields CASRSDRGLYGYTF.

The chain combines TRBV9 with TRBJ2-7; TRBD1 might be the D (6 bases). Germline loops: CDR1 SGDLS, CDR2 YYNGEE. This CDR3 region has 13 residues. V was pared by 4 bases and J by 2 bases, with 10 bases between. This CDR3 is CASSNDRTYEQYF. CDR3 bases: TGTGCCAGCAGCAACGACAGGACCTACGAGCAGTACTTC.

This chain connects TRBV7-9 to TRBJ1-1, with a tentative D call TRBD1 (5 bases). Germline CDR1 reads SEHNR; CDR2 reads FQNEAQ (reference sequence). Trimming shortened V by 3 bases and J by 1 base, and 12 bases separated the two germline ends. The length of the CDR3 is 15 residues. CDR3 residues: CASSLGDGRNTEAFF. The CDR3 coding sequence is TGTGCCAGCAGCTTGGGGGACGGGAGGAACACTGAAGCTTTCTTT.

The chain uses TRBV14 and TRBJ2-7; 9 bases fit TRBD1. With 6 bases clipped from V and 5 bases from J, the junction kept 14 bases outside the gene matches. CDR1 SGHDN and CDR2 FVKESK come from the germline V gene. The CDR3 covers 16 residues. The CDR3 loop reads CASSNPGTGNSHEQYF. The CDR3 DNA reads TGTGCCAGCAGTAACCCGGGGACAGGGAATTCCCACGAGCAGTACTTC.

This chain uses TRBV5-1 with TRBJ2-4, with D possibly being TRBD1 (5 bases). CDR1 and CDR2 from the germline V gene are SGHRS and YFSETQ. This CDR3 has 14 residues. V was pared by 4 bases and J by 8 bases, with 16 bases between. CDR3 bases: TGCGCCAGCAGCCCGGCCCAGGGCGTAGACATTCAGTACTTC. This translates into CASSPAQGVDIQYF.

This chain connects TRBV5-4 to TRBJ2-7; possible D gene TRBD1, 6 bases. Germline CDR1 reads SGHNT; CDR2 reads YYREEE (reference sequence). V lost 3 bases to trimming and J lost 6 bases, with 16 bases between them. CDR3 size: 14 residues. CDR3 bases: TGTGCCAGCAGCTCTAGGTCAGGGGTCGGCGAGCAGTACTTC. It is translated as CASSSRSGVGEQYF.

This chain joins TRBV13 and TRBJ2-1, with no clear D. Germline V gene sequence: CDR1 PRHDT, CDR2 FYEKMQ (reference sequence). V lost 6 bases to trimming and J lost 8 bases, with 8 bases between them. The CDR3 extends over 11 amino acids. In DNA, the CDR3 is TGTGCCAGCAGACGATGGGATGAGCAGTTCTTC. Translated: CASRRWDEQFF.